Reported below is one T cell receptor beta chain. The sample belongs to a study of blood T cell repertoires in COVID-19. Study information: Sample material is recorded as cDNA or gDNA derived from T cells, B-cell-depleted T cells, or PBMCs.

Trimming removed 6 bases at V and 3 bases at J, with 14 bases between. The V gene's germline CDR1 is MNHEY and CDR2 SVGAGI. The CDR3 totals 14 residues. Original analysis: Reference gene primer amplification in the assay estimated nucleated cell counts. TCRdb's copy holds only in-frame clones and misses some; the assay was immunoSEQ multiplex PCR. The DNA gave D and trimming, while V, J and clone size come from that table. The sample has 170,000 or so clones, around 84% seen once. The V gene is TRBV6-5, the J gene TRBJ1-1; perhaps TRBD1 as D (5 bases). Sample: peripheral blood. This clonotype was obtained from a man aged 45 to 65 with active or convalescent COVID-19. CDR3 sequence (DNA): TGTGCCAGCAGGCCCCCGGGGGGAGACACTGAAGCTTTCTTT. Amino acid sequence: CASRPPGGDTEAFF.